Shown below are 21 T cell receptor beta chains from a single sample sequenced in a study of OX40 agonist ivuxolimab in advanced cancers. Generated by immunoSEQ multiplex PCR, the TCRdb table keeps only in-frame clones and is missing some. The data contain tens of thousands of clones, roughly 87% of them singletons. The specimen was CD4+ or CD8+ T cells sorted from blood, collected in a trial of the OX40 agonist ivuxolimab. All receptors come from an adult with an advanced solid tumor such as melanoma, head and neck, liver or kidney cancer.

This clone has only a few counts. For the CDR3, the DNA is TGTGCCAGCAGCTTAGCCGAAGAAGCTTTCTTT. Translation gives CASSLAEEAFF. The V and J genes are TRBV7-2 and TRBJ1-1; no clear D. Germline CDR1 and CDR2: SGHTA and FQGNSA. The germline V and J ends were trimmed by 0 bases and 8 bases, with 4 bases remaining between them. The CDR3 is made up of 11 amino acids.

The rearrangement links TRBV6-5 to TRBJ1-1; D is unclear. The CDR3 contains 15 residues. Germline lookup yields CDR1 MNHEY and CDR2 SVGAGI. V was cut by 2 bases and J by 0 bases, with 10 bases left in between. The CDR3 loop is CASSYGRSMNTEAFF. CDR3 coding DNA: TGTGCCAGCAGTTACGGCAGGAGCATGAACACTGAAGCTTTCTTT.

The rearrangement joins TRBV10-3 to TRBJ2-1; 9 positions match TRBD1. Germline CDR1 ENHRY, CDR2 SYGVKD. CDR3 length: 14 amino acids. V gave up 8 bases and J gave up 10 bases; unmatched junction bases: 12. DNA for the CDR3: TGTGCCATCCGAGACGTGGGACAGGGTGAAGAGCAGTTCTTC. This translates into CAIRDVGQGEEQFF.

This clone came up once. This chain joins TRBV19 and TRBJ2-1; 9 positions match TRBD2. V lost 2 bases, J lost 10 bases, and 18 bases stayed unmatched. The CDR3 runs to 18 residues. CDR1 LNHDA and CDR2 SQIVND come from the germline V gene (reference sequence). Here the CDR3 DNA reads TGTGCCAGTAGTATACCCCCTTTAGCGGGAGCCCTCAGCGGGGAGCAGTTCTTC. Protein sequence: CASSIPPLAGALSGEQFF.

The chain uses TRBV6-5 and TRBJ1-1, with D maybe TRBD1 (6 bases). The CDR3 covers 15 residues. Germline CDR1 is MNHEY and CDR2 is SVGAGI. V was clipped by 6 bases and J by 0 bases, with 14 bases between them. The CDR3: CASRPQNRVNTEAFF. CDR3 nucleotide sequence: TGTGCCAGCAGACCCCAAAACAGGGTGAACACTGAAGCTTTCTTT.

The J gene is TRBJ2-2, the V gene TRBV5-1, with D perhaps assigned TRBD1 or TRBD2 (5 bases each). This CDR3 contains 16 residues. In germline, CDR1 is SGHRS, CDR2 YFSETQ. Trimming took 2 bases from V and 4 from J, leaving 15 bases between them. The CDR3 sequence: CASSFFGTQGTGELFF. DNA of the CDR3: TGCGCCAGCAGCTTTTTCGGGACCCAGGGCACCGGGGAGCTGTTTTTT.

This sequence joins TRBV20-1 and TRBJ2-7, with unresolved D. Trimming left V 5 bases short and J 3 bases short, with 8 bases between. Germline V gives CDR1 DFQATT, CDR2 SNEGSKA (reference sequence). This CDR3 region has 11 residues. The CDR3 protein is CSAPDLYEQYF. CDR3 sequence (DNA): TGCAGTGCTCCGGACCTCTACGAGCAGTACTTC.

CDR3 amino acids: CARRAGKKETQYF. The CDR3 region has the DNA TGTGCCAGGAGAGCGGGGAAGAAAGAGACCCAGTACTTC. This chain links TRBV7-3 with TRBJ2-5; 7 positions match TRBD2. CDR3 length: 13 amino acids. The V segment lost 9 bases and the J segment 3 bases; nucleotides outside the gene matches: 7. Per germline, CDR1 SGHTA and CDR2 FQGTGA.

V and J are TRBV5-1 and TRBJ1-4, with 8 nucleotides matching TRBD1. V shed 1 base, J shed 3 bases, and the junction held 5 bases outside the gene matches. CDR1 is SGHRS, CDR2 YFSETQ, per germline. The CDR3 runs to 16 residues. The CDR3 spells CASSLQGAGANEKLFF. CDR3 in DNA: TGCGCCAGCAGCTTGCAGGGGGCGGGGGCTAATGAAAAACTGTTTTTT.

The sample holds a few counts of this clone. The V gene is TRBV9, the J gene TRBJ2-7, with 7 nucleotides matching TRBD1. Germline V gene lookup returns CDR1 SGDLS and CDR2 YYNGEE. Unmatched junction bases numbered 9, after V lost 0 bases and J lost 6 bases. CDR3 length equals 15 residues. The CDR3 region is CASSVAGDRVAEQYF. In DNA form, the CDR3 reads TGTGCCAGCAGCGTAGCTGGTGACAGGGTGGCCGAGCAGTACTTC.

The rearrangement uses TRBV11-1 and TRBJ2-2, with D perhaps matching TRBD1 (7 bases). With 4 bases removed from V and 5 bases from J, the gap between germline ends came to 14 bases. CDR3 size: 15 residues. Per the germline V gene, CDR1 is SGHAT and CDR2 is FQDESV (reference sequence). Here the CDR3 reads CASSSRGVATGELFF. Written as DNA, the CDR3 is TGTGCCAGCAGCTCCAGGGGGGTTGCGACCGGGGAGCTGTTTTTT.

This sequence joins TRBV4-2 and TRBJ2-3, with D perhaps matching TRBD2 (5 bases). This CDR3 region has 15 residues. Looked up from germline, CDR1 is LGHNA and CDR2 is YNFKEQ. V lost 0 bases, J lost 5 bases, and 12 bases lay in between. Here the CDR3 reads CASSQERRSLDTQYF. The CDR3 region has the DNA TGTGCCAGCAGCCAAGAAAGGAGGTCTTTAGATACGCAGTATTTT.

This chain uses TRBV7-2 with TRBJ2-7, with 9 bases aligning to TRBD1. The ends lost 3 bases at V and 5 bases at J; junction bases unmatched: 5. Looked up from germline, CDR1 is SGHTA and CDR2 is FQGNSA. There are 14 residues in the CDR3. Here the CDR3 DNA reads TGTGCCAGCAGCTTCGGGACAGGGACGCACGAGCAGTACTTC. Protein sequence: CASSFGTGTHEQYF.

As to this clone: An end of the junction differs from the germline gene, which may be a read error. The gene calls are TRBV7-7 and TRBJ2-1; D gene uncertain. Germline CDR1 is SSHAT and CDR2 is FNYEAQ (reference sequence). The CDR3 spans 14 residues. The CDR3: CASSLVGSYNEQFF. The CDR3, as DNA: TGTGCTAGCAGCTTAGTAGGATCGTACAATGAGCAGTTCTTC. Full variable domain (rest looked up from reference TRBV7-7 and TRBJ2-1): GAGVSQSPRYKVTKRGQDVTLRCDPISSHATLYWYQQALGQGPEFLTYFNYEAQPDKSGLPSDRFSAERPEGSISTLTIQRTEQRDSAMYRCASSLVGSYNEQFFGPGTRLTVL.

The genes are TRBV30 and TRBJ2-5, with D perhaps matching TRBD2 (5 bases). The germline CDR1 and CDR2 sequences are GTSNPN and SVGIG (reference sequence). Trimming shortened V by 3 bases and J by 7 bases, and 15 bases separated the two germline ends. The CDR3 has 13 amino acids. The CDR3 region is CAWRDGFEGTQYF. As DNA, the CDR3 is TGTGCCTGGAGAGATGGGTTCGAGGGGACCCAGTACTTC. Filled out from reference TRBV30 and TRBJ2-5, the complete variable domain reads SQTIHQWPATLVQPVGSPLSLECTVEGTSNPNLYWYRQAAGRGLQLLFYSVGIGQISSEVPQNLSASRPQDRQFILSSKKLLLSDSGFYLCAWRDGFEGTQYFGPGTRLLVL.

This chain uses TRBV30 with TRBJ1-5; D unclear. Trimming stripped 2 bases from V and 0 bases from J, with 5 bases between. The CDR3 has 13 amino acids. Germline lookup yields CDR1 GTSNPN and CDR2 SVGIG (reference sequence). This CDR3 is CAWSPSSNQPQHF. In DNA form, the CDR3 reads TGTGCCTGGAGTCCTTCTAGCAATCAGCCCCAGCATTTT.

The genes are TRBV30 and TRBJ1-1; 8 positions agree with TRBD1. With 4 bases clipped from V and 11 bases from J, the junction kept 9 bases outside the gene matches. The germline gives CDR1 GTSNPN, CDR2 SVGIG (reference sequence). The CDR3 sequence is 12 residues long. This CDR3 reads CAWNPRQGAAFF. CDR3 in DNA: TGTGCCTGGAACCCCCGTCAGGGGGCGGCTTTCTTT. Full variable domain (missing parts from reference TRBV30 and TRBJ1-1): SQTIHQWPATLVQPVGSPLSLECTVEGTSNPNLYWYRQAAGRGLQLLFYSVGIGQISSEVPQNLSASRPQDRQFILSSKKLLLSDSGFYLCAWNPRQGAAFFGQGTRLTVV.

The chain uses TRBV5-4 and TRBJ1-1; TRBD1 might be the D (6 bases). V shed 0 bases and J shed 0 bases, with 9 bases lying between them. CDR3 length equals 15 residues. CDR1 SGHNT and CDR2 YYREEE come from the germline V gene (reference sequence). In DNA form, the CDR3 reads TGTGCCAGCAGCTTGGAGAACAGGGTGAACACTGAAGCTTTCTTT. Amino acids: CASSLENRVNTEAFF.

In its sample, this clone was seen once. This sequence joins TRBV21-1 and TRBJ1-4. TRBV21-1 is a known pseudogene. CDR3 length: 15 amino acids. CDR3 sequence reads: CASSPRTDENEKLFF. DNA of the CDR3: TGTGCCAGCAGCCCTAGGACGGATGAAAATGAAAAACTGTTTTTT.

A single count supports this clone. The chain joins TRBV6-1 to TRBJ1-5, with 10 bases aligning to TRBD1. The junction had 7 bases not matched to a gene; V was cut back by 4 bases and J by 7 bases. Germline-derived CDR1 and CDR2 are MNHNS and SASEGT. CDR3 size: 15 residues. The CDR3 spells CASSGMGQGIQPQHF. CDR3 sequence (DNA): TGTGCCAGCAGTGGGATGGGACAGGGGATCCAGCCCCAGCATTTT.

CDR3 in amino acids: CASSLVGQPSYEQYF. The DNA for the CDR3 is TGTGCCAGCAGCTTAGTGGGACAGCCGTCCTACGAGCAGTACTTC. This chain joins TRBV7-2 and TRBJ2-7; 7 nucleotides line up with TRBD1. The CDR3 is 15 residues long. Germline assignment: CDR1 SGHTA and CDR2 FQGNSA. The ends lost 1 base at V and 1 base at J; junction bases unmatched: 4.